The clone carrying this TCR beta chain was detected once. Some clones are missing from TCRdb's copy, which holds only in-frame ones; the method was immunoSEQ multiplex PCR. The sample carries over 100,000 clones, 70% to 85% recorded once. The entry originates in a study of blood T cell repertoires in COVID-19. V was clipped by 0 bases and J by 0 bases, with 5 bases between them. Germline V lookup: CDR1 LNHNV, CDR2 YYDKDF (reference sequence). This CDR3 is built from 15 residues. Material: peripheral blood. This receptor was identified in an elderly woman with active or convalescent COVID-19. The chain carries TRBV15 and TRBJ2-2, with D unresolved. For the CDR3, the DNA is TGTGCCACCAGCAGAGAGACACCGAACACCGGGGAGCTGTTTTTT. This translates into CATSRETPNTGELFF. The whole variable domain, remainder taken from reference TRBV15 and TRBJ2-2, is DAMVIQNPRYQVTQFGKPVTLSCSQTLNHNVMYWYQQKSSQAPKLLFHYYDKDFNNEADTPDNFQSRRPNTSFCFLDIRSPGLGDTAMYLCATSRETPNTGELFFGEGSRLTVL.